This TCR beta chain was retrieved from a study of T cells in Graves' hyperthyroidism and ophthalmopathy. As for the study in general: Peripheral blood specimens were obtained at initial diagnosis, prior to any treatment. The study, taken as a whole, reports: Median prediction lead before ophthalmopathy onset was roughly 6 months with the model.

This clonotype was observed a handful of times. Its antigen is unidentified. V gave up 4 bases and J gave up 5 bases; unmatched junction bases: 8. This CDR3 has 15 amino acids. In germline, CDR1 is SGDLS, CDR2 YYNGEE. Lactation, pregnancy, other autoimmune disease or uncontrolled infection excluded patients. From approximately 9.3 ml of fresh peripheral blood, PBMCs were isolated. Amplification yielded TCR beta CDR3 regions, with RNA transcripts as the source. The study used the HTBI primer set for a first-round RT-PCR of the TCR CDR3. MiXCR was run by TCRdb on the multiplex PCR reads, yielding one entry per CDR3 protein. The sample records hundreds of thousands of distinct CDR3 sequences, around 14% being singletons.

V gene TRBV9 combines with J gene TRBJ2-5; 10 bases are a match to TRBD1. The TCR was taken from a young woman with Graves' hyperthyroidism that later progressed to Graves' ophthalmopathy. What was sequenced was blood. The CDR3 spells CASSKQTGGYETQYF. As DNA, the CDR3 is TGTGCCAGCAGCAAACAGACAGGGGGCTATGAGACCCAGTACTTC.